Below, 15 T cell receptor beta chains from the same sample are listed, as sequenced in a study of response to subunit inactivated influenza vaccine. TCRdb re-analysed the RT-PCR reads in MiXCR, keeping a single row per CDR3 protein. The profile covers more than 550,000 distinct CDR3 sequences, with 11% appearing a single time and more than 9.5% taken by the ten largest. A further study also used this sample, focusing on T cells expressing NK-cell markers. According to that study: It was by 5'RACE template switching with UMIs that TCR beta cDNA was made.

Sequencing used PBMCs from blood, obtained on the day of vaccination. The origin of the receptors is a man aged 50-59 years who received an inactivated influenza vaccine.

This clonotype was seen only a few times. J is TRBJ2-2 and V is TRBV12-3 or TRBV12-4; D may correspond to TRBD1 or TRBD2 (6 bases each). This CDR3 contains 15 residues. V lost 6 bases and J lost 4, with 15 bases in between. This CDR3 is CASRAVGGSTGELFF. The CDR3 region has the DNA TGTGCCAGCAGGGCAGTGGGGGGCAGCACCGGGGAGCTGTTTTTT.

This chain uses TRBV4-1 with TRBJ2-1, with 11 bases aligning to TRBD2. There are 15 residues in the CDR3. Trimming at V came to 3 bases and at J to 6 bases, leaving 4 bases not matched to a gene. Germline V CDR1 and CDR2: MGHRA, YSYEKL. CDR3 amino acids: CASSQVAGGFNEQFF. CDR3 bases: TGCGCCAGCAGCCAGGTAGCGGGAGGGTTCAATGAGCAGTTCTTC.

This clonotype was seen a few times. The chain is built from TRBV2 and TRBJ1-2; no definite D call. The CDR3 totals 11 residues. Germline loops: CDR1 SNHLY, CDR2 FYNNEI. V lost 7 bases and J lost 6, with 9 bases in between. The CDR3 DNA is TGTGCCAGCATGAGGGTAGATGGCTACACCTTC. Protein: CASMRVDGYTF.

This clonotype occurred a few times. The chain recombines TRBV5-1 with TRBJ1-1, with a weak D call TRBD1 (6 bases). With 4 bases removed from V and 9 bases from J, the gap between germline ends came to 22 bases. The germline V gene encodes CDR1 SGHRS and CDR2 YFSETQ. CDR3 size: 15 residues. CDR3 sequence reads: CASSLQTGGVEKAFF. As DNA, the CDR3 is TGCGCCAGCAGCCTTCAGACAGGAGGAGTGGAAAAAGCTTTCTTT.

A few counts support this clonotype. This sequence joins TRBV15 and TRBJ2-5; D ambiguous. Trimming left V 5 bases short and J 1 base short, with 20 bases between. The CDR3 has 17 residues. Germline CDR1 is LNHNV and CDR2 is YYDKDF (reference sequence). This chain's CDR3 is CATSPGRTASIQETQYF. The CDR3 DNA sequence: TGTGCCACCAGCCCCGGGCGCACAGCCAGTATCCAAGAGACCCAGTACTTC.

This clonotype came up a few times. The DNA for the CDR3 is TGCGCCAGCAGCCAAGATACTACCTACGAGCAGTACTTC. This sequence encodes CASSQDTTYEQYF. The chain employs TRBV4-3 and TRBJ2-7; D is uncertain. With 0 bases removed from V and 2 bases from J, the gap between germline ends came to 5 bases. The germline gives CDR1 LGHNA, CDR2 YSLEER. The length of the CDR3 is 13 residues.

The V and J genes are TRBV12-3 or TRBV12-4 and TRBJ1-6, with D unresolved. Trimming removed 2 bases at V and 5 bases at J, with 7 bases between. The CDR3 runs 14 residues. CDR3 in amino acids: CASSLNGNNSPLHF. The CDR3 DNA follows: TGTGCCAGCAGTTTAAACGGAAATAATTCACCCCTCCACTTT.

This clonotype was counted between two and nine times. V is TRBV2 and J is TRBJ2-1, with D possibly TRBD1 on 6 matching bases. The germline gives CDR1 SNHLY, CDR2 FYNNEI. This CDR3 is 14 amino acids long. Trimming took 4 bases from V and 10 from J, leaving 17 bases between them. The chain's CDR3 is CASSGPDSLWEQFF. Here the CDR3 DNA reads TGTGCCAGCAGTGGTCCGGACAGTCTCTGGGAGCAGTTCTTC.

In its sample, this clonotype was seen a few times. The chain combines TRBV19 with TRBJ2-3, with D possibly matching TRBD2 (5 bases). Deletions cut 5 bases from V and 0 bases from J, with 12 bases between. Germline loops: CDR1 LNHDA, CDR2 SQIVND (reference sequence). The CDR3 runs to 15 residues. DNA of the CDR3: TGTGCCAGTAGTTCAAACCGCGGGAGCACAGATACGCAGTATTTT. It translates to CASSSNRGSTDTQYF.

This clonotype has only a few counts. V usage is TRBV20-1 and J usage is TRBJ2-7; D is unclear. V dropped 5 bases and J dropped 7 bases, with 12 bases sitting between them. Germline V gene lookup returns CDR1 DFQATT and CDR2 SNEGSKA (reference sequence). CDR3 size: 11 residues. CDR3 in DNA: TGCAGTGCTGCGAGATCGCGAGAGCAGTACTTC. Protein product: CSAARSREQYF.

This chain joins TRBV20-1 and TRBJ2-5; the match to TRBD2 covers 12 bases. Germline V gene data show CDR1 as DFQATT and CDR2 as SNEGSKA (reference sequence). The CDR3 extends over 16 amino acids. V lost 5 bases and J lost 1; bases outside the gene matches: 8. The CDR3 loop reads CSAVPGLAGLQETQYF. CDR3 nucleotide sequence: TGCAGTGCTGTACCGGGACTAGCGGGCCTCCAAGAGACCCAGTACTTC.

This sequence joins TRBV28 and TRBJ2-5; TRBD2 aligns across 7 bases. The CDR3 totals 17 residues. CDR1 and CDR2 from the germline V gene are MDHEN and SYDVKM. J was trimmed by 3 bases and V by 8 bases; bases with no gene match: 18. The CDR3 DNA reads TGTGCCAGCCGGGCGGGACTACGGAGACCAACTAAAGAGACCCAGTACTTC. Translated, it gives CASRAGLRRPTKETQYF. Supplemented by reference TRBV28 and TRBJ2-5, the full variable domain reads DVKVTQSSRYLVKRTGEKVFLECVQDMDHENMFWYRQDPGLGLRLIYFSYDVKMKEKGDIPEGYSVSREKKERFSLILESASTNQTSMYLCASRAGLRRPTKETQYFGPGTRLLVL.

This clonotype was picked up many times. The rearrangement joins TRBV5-1 to TRBJ1-1; TRBD1 agrees at 11 bases. V lost 4 bases and J lost 5; bases outside the gene matches: 7. Per the germline V gene, CDR1 is SGHRS and CDR2 is YFSETQ. The CDR3 has 15 residues. The CDR3 DNA reads TGCGCCAGCAGCCCGGGGACAGGGGGACGGACTGAAGCTTTCTTT. Amino acids: CASSPGTGGRTEAFF.

The table lists this clonotype with many counts. A junction end diverges from the germline sequence, so it may reflect a read error. This chain joins TRBV28 and TRBJ2-7; D is undetermined. The CDR3 has 13 residues. Germline assignment: CDR1 MDHEN and CDR2 SYDVKM. The chain's CDR3 is CASSLLGSYEQYF. CDR3 DNA sequence: TGTGCCAGCAGCTTATTGGGTTCCTACGAGCAGTACTTC.

This clonotype was seen a few times. The gene calls are TRBV5-1 and TRBJ1-4; 10 nucleotides match TRBD1. Trimming cost V 3 bases and J 2 bases; bases outside gene matches: 4. Germline CDR1 reads SGHRS; CDR2 reads YFSETQ. CDR3 size: 16 residues. For the CDR3, the DNA is TGCGCCAGCAGCTACGGACAGGGGGTTACTAATGAAAAACTGTTTTTT. Amino acids: CASSYGQGVTNEKLFF.